These T cell receptor beta chains were read from a single sample in a study of chemoradiotherapy in HPV16-positive cancers. Assay used: immunoSEQ multiplex PCR; TCRdb lists only in-frame clones, some missing. The table has 3,000 to 5,000 clones, more than 70% seen once. The specimen was obtained from a patient who underwent chemoradiotherapy. The receptors were sampled from a human donor with HPV-associated anogenital cancer. The CDR3 runs from the conserved cysteine through the conserved F or W. The order of the fields is D gene, clone size, J gene, CDR3 length, V gene, CDR3 protein, CDR3 DNA. The D gene is left open where the match is weak. Clone sizes are given selectively: once, few, many, or a class where the clone is expanded.

- | - | TRBJ1-5 | 13 | TRBV5-1 | CASSLEGYQPQHF | TGCGCCAGCAGCTTGGAAGGGTATCAGCCCCAGCATTTT
- | - | TRBJ1-1 | 14 | TRBV5-4 | CASSLSAGATEAFF | TGTGCCAGCAGCTTGTCTGCGGGGGCCACTGAAGCTTTCTTT
TRBD1 | - | TRBJ2-7 | 15 | TRBV5-5 | CASSPGTVNSYEQYF | TGTGCCAGCAGCCCAGGGACAGTAAACTCCTACGAGCAGTACTTC
- | - | TRBJ1-1 | 15 | TRBV5-8 | CASSALLGMDTEAFF | TGTGCCAGCAGCGCCCTACTCGGAATGGACACTGAAGCTTTCTTT
- | large | TRBJ2-7 | 13 | TRBV2 | CASSEGNAYEQYF | TGTGCCAGCAGTGAGGGGAACGCCTACGAGCAGTACTTC
- | - | TRBJ2-1 | 15 | TRBV13 | CASSYDPAGRGEQFF | TGTGCCAGCAGCTACGACCCGGCCGGTCGGGGTGAGCAGTTCTTC
- | - | TRBJ1-1 | 13 | TRBV7-3 | CASSLQGTTEAFF | TGTGCCAGCAGCTTACAGGGAACCACTGAAGCTTTCTTT
- | - | TRBJ2-7 | 15 | TRBV19 | CASRQEAFGYYEQYF | TGTGCCAGTAGACAGGAGGCTTTCGGCTACTACGAGCAGTACTTC
TRBD1 | - | TRBJ2-1 | 14 | TRBV7-6 | CASSSGTAVDEQFF | TGTGCCAGCAGCTCCGGGACAGCCGTTGATGAGCAGTTCTTC
TRBD2 | - | TRBJ2-1 | 14 | TRBV29-1 | CSSLVAGGMGEQFF | TGCAGCAGTCTGGTTGCGGGGGGAATGGGTGAGCAGTTCTTC
- | - | TRBJ2-6 | 17 | TRBV7-2 | CASLPGILSSGANVLTF | TGTGCCAGCCTCCCCGGGATCCTAAGCTCTGGGGCCAACGTCCTGACTTTC
- | - | TRBJ2-7 | 12 | TRBV28 | CASSSFPNEQYF | TGTGCCAGCAGTTCTTTCCCCAACGAGCAGTACTTC
TRBD1 | - | TRBJ1-3 | 18 | TRBV7-8 | CASSLGSWTGSSGNTIYF | TGTGCCAGCAGCTTGGGGTCATGGACAGGGAGCTCTGGAAACACCATATATTTT
TRBD1 | - | TRBJ2-2 | 15 | TRBV2 | CASTVTGGFTGELFF | TGTGCCAGCACGGTTACAGGGGGTTTCACCGGGGAGCTGTTTTTT
- | - | TRBJ2-1 | 14 | TRBV6-1 | CASTRGSGGTEQFF | TGTGCCAGCACCCGAGGGTCTGGCGGAACAGAGCAGTTCTTC
- | - | TRBJ2-1 | 18 | TRBV4-1 | CASNLLHLPGVSYNEQFF | TGCGCCAGCAACCTTCTACACCTACCGGGTGTCTCCTACAATGAGCAGTTCTTC
- | - | TRBJ1-6 | 13 | TRBV5-1 | CASSLGEGSPLHF | TGCGCCAGCAGCTTGGGAGAGGGGTCACCCCTCCACTTT
TRBD1 | - | TRBJ2-1 | 15 | TRBV7-3 | CASSPGQGIGNEQFF | TGTGCCAGCAGCCCGGGACAGGGAATCGGCAATGAGCAGTTCTTC
- | - | TRBJ2-7 | 13 | TRBV28 | CASTRESIYEQYF | TGTGCCAGCACCCGGGAAAGTATATACGAGCAGTACTTC
- | - | TRBJ2-1 | 14 | TRBV5-1 | CASRKQYRDNEQFF | TGCGCCAGCAGGAAGCAGTATCGGGACAATGAGCAGTTCTTC
TRBD1 | - | TRBJ2-3 | 16 | TRBV28 | CASSSSASGGRDTQYF | TGTGCCAGCAGTTCTTCCGCCTCAGGGGGCCGCGATACGCAGTATTTT
- | - | TRBJ2-7 | 15 | TRBV9 | CASSPLGTNPYEQYF | TGTGCCAGCAGCCCCTTAGGGACAAACCCCTACGAGCAGTACTTC
- | - | TRBJ1-3 | 15 | TRBV5-4 | CATAPGQTTGNTIYF | TGTGCCACCGCTCCGGGACAAACTACTGGAAACACCATATATTTT
- | few | TRBJ1-2 | 14 | TRBV28 | CASSLQGWAAGYTF | TGTGCCAGCAGTTTGCAGGGTTGGGCAGCTGGCTACACCTTC
TRBD2 | - | TRBJ2-1 | 17 | TRBV14 | CASSQNVAGGPWNEQFF | TGTGCCAGCAGCCAGAACGTAGCGGGGGGGCCTTGGAATGAGCAGTTCTTC
- | few | TRBJ2-3 | 19 | TRBV6-1 | CASSGQYRAATSGTDTQYF | TGTGCCAGCAGTGGTCAATACAGGGCCGCCACCTCCGGCACAGATACGCAGTATTTT
TRBD2 | - | TRBJ2-1 | 15 | TRBV6-1 | CASSDRRGGYNEQFF | TGTGCCAGCAGTGATCGCCGCGGGGGGTACAATGAGCAGTTCTTC
TRBD1 | - | TRBJ1-1 | 12 | TRBV19 | CASSIGTGVAFF | TGTGCCAGTAGTATCGGGACAGGGGTGGCTTTCTTT
- | few | TRBJ2-2 | 16 | TRBV27 | CASSFDSARLTGELFF | TGTGCCAGCAGTTTTGACAGCGCCCGATTAACCGGGGAGCTGTTTTTT
- | - | TRBJ1-1 | 15 | TRBV6-5 | CASRGGRNLNTEAFF | TGTGCCAGCAGGGGGGGACGGAATCTGAACACTGAAGCTTTCTTT
TRBD1 | - | TRBJ2-7 | 14 | TRBV7-2 | CASSLDRASYEQYF | TGTGCCAGCTCGCTAGACAGGGCCTCCTACGAGCAGTACTTC
TRBD2 | - | TRBJ2-7 | 14 | TRBV2 | CASSAGTRNHEQYF | TGTGCCAGCAGCGCCGGGACTAGGAACCACGAGCAGTACTTC
- | - | TRBJ1-5 | 13 | TRBV7-6 | CASSLRRDQPQHF | TGTGCCAGCAGCTTAAGGCGGGATCAGCCCCAGCATTTT
- | hyperexpanded | TRBJ1-2 | 17 | TRBV5-6 | CASSLGPGWSGSYGYTF | TGTGCCAGCAGCTTGGGTCCAGGGTGGAGTGGGAGCTATGGCTACACCTTC
- | - | TRBJ1-5 | 18 | TRBV6-1 | CASSEPLGGRGSNQPQHF | TGTGCCAGCAGTGAACCCCTCGGGGGGAGGGGCAGCAATCAGCCCCAGCATTTT
- | - | TRBJ1-5 | 14 | TRBV18 | CASSLTGYYQPQHF | TGTGCCAGCTCACTGACAGGCTATTATCAGCCCCAGCATTTT
TRBD1 | - | TRBJ1-2 | 21 | TRBV27 | CASSLFVDRPGQGLTRAGYTF | TGTGCCAGCAGTTTATTTGTGGATAGACCGGGACAGGGCCTTACCCGGGCTGGCTACACCTTC
- | - | TRBJ2-3 | 13 | TRBV7-8 | CASSPRLTDTQYF | TGTGCCAGCAGCCCAAGACTAACAGATACGCAGTATTTT
- | - | TRBJ1-2 | 14 | TRBV14 | CASSLLRTNYGYTF | TGTGCCAGCAGCCTTCTCCGGACTAACTATGGCTACACCTTC
- | - | TRBJ1-2 | 14 | TRBV5-1 | CASSLEARYYGYTF | TGCGCCAGCAGCTTGGAAGCTCGATACTATGGCTACACCTTC